The entry below gives a single T cell receptor beta chain sequence along with its context. Original analysis: Estimation of nucleated cell counts relied on the amplification of reference gene primers. The method was immunoSEQ multiplex PCR; TCRdb's version includes in-frame clones alone and lacks a portion of them. V and J calls and clone size are copied from that table; D and trimming were computed from the DNA. The sample includes roughly 190,000 clones, roughly 84% of them seen just once. This sample is part of a study of blood T cell repertoires in COVID-19. The wider study: The United States, Italy and Spain supplied acute and convalescent COVID-19 samples. PBMCs, B-cell-depleted T cells, or T cells provided the cDNA or gDNA that made up the material.

V was shortened by 4 bases and J by 4 bases, with 17 bases between the two germline ends. The CDR3 is 15 amino acids. Germline loops: CDR1 SGHRS, CDR2 YFSETQ. The sequencing input was peripheral blood. The chain employs TRBV5-1 and TRBJ1-2, with D possibly matching TRBD1 (5 bases). The sequence derives from a human donor with acute or convalescent COVID-19. The donor label of this sample is uncertain. In nucleotides, the CDR3 is TGCGCCAGCAGCCCCCAATGGGGGGATAGCTATGGCTACACCTTC. Its translation is CASSPQWGDSYGYTF. Together with reference TRBV5-1 and TRBJ1-2, the CDR3 gives the full variable domain: KAGVTQTPRYLIKTRGQQVTLSCSPISGHRSVSWYQQTPGQGLQFLFEYFSETQRNKGNFPGRFSGRQFSNSRSEMNVSTLELGDSALYLCASSPQWGDSYGYTFGSGTRLTVV.